The 3 T cell receptor beta chains presented below share a single source sample, sequenced in a study of blood T cell repertoires in COVID-19. Profiling relied on immunoSEQ multiplex PCR, and the TCRdb table lists in-frame clones only, not all of them. The sample lists a few hundred thousand clones, roughly 84% seen once, with 5.5% to 7.5% in the top ten. Source material: PBMCs or T cells enriched from blood (not recorded which). These receptors originate from a woman in her thirties or forties who had recovered from COVID-19.

V gene TRBV2 combines with J gene TRBJ1-2; 8 nucleotides agree with TRBD1. J gave up 5 bases and V 6 bases, and 5 bases lay outside the gene matches. The CDR3 extends over 13 amino acids. CDR1 SNHLY and CDR2 FYNNEI come from the germline V gene. The chain's CDR3 is CASSQGAFYGYTF. The CDR3 bases are TGTGCCAGCAGCCAGGGGGCTTTTTATGGCTACACCTTC.

This chain connects TRBV2 to TRBJ1-5; no reliable D call. Germline lookup yields CDR1 SNHLY and CDR2 FYNNEI. The CDR3 is 13 amino acids. V shed 6 bases and J shed 7 bases, with 13 bases lying between them. CDR3 in DNA: TGTGCCAGCAGCGGGGAGGTTGGCCAGCCCCAGCATTTT. Amino acid sequence: CASSGEVGQPQHF.

The V gene is TRBV14, the J gene TRBJ1-5; D gene uncertain. CDR3 length equals 13 residues. Trimming left V 2 bases short and J 2 bases short, with 4 bases between. In germline, CDR1 is SGHDN, CDR2 FVKESK. CDR3 sequence: CASSQTGNQPQHF. DNA for the CDR3: TGTGCCAGCAGCCAAACTGGCAATCAGCCCCAGCATTTT.